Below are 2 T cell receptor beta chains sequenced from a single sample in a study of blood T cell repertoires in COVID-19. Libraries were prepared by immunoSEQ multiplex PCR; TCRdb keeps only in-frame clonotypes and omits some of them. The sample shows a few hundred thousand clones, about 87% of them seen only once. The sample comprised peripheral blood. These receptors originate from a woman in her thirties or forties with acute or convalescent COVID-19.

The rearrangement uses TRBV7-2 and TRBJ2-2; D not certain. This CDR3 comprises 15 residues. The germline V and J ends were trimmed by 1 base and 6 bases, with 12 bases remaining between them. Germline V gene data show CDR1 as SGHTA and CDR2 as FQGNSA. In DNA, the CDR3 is TGTGCCAGCAGCTTAGGGTCTTTTACAGCCGGGGAGCTGTTTTTT. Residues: CASSLGSFTAGELFF.

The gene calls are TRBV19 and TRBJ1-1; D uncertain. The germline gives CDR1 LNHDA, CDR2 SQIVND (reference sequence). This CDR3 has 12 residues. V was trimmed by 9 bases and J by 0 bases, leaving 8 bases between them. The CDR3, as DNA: TGTGCCAGCGGTAGAATGAACACTGAAGCTTTCTTT. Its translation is CASGRMNTEAFF.